Given below is one TCR beta chain in context. Sequencing used immunoSEQ multiplex PCR; TCRdb keeps in-frame clones, though not all of them. The sample shows more than 300,000 clones, around 87% of them seen only once. V was clipped by 4 bases and J by 1 base, with 10 bases between them. Per the germline V gene, CDR1 is LGHDT and CDR2 is YNNKEL (reference sequence). The CDR3 has 14 amino acids. The data stem from a study of blood T cell repertoires in COVID-19. Sample: peripheral blood. The rearrangement links TRBV3-1 (or the pseudogene TRBV3-2) to TRBJ1-1; D is unclear. The TCR was taken from a young woman with COVID-19, enrolled during active disease. CDR3 loop: CASSLATGNTEAFF. The CDR3 DNA sequence: TGTGCCAGCAGCCTAGCTACGGGGAACACTGAAGCTTTCTTT.